This entry lists 23 T cell receptor beta chains sequenced from one sample in a study of blood T cell repertoires in COVID-19. The method was immunoSEQ multiplex PCR; TCRdb's version includes in-frame clones alone and lacks a portion of them. The table includes around 340,000 clones, more than 70% detected once. The sequencing sample was made of peripheral blood. The origin of the receptors is a man younger than 45 with active or convalescent COVID-19.

J is TRBJ2-5 and V is TRBV7-8; weak D call: TRBD1 (6 bases). The CDR3 covers 15 residues. Trimming pared 4 bases from V and 1 base from J, leaving 13 bases between. Germline V gene sequence: CDR1 SGHVS, CDR2 FQNEAQ. Here the CDR3 DNA reads TGTGCCAGCAGCTCCTCTATGGGGGCCCAAGAGACCCAGTACTTC. Translating it yields CASSSSMGAQETQYF.

The rearrangement links TRBV24-1 to TRBJ1-5, with 7 bases aligning to TRBD1. The CDR3 runs to 13 residues. Trimming cost V 9 bases and J 7 bases; bases outside gene matches: 8. The V gene's germline CDR1 is KGHDR and CDR2 SFDVKD. The CDR3 DNA reads as TGTGCCACCTCAGGGGGTGATAGCCAGCCCCAGCATTTT. Protein product: CATSGGDSQPQHF.

The V and J genes are TRBV14 and TRBJ1-2; 11 bases map to TRBD1. Per the germline V gene, CDR1 is SGHDN and CDR2 is FVKESK. Trimming removed 4 bases from V and 4 bases from J; junction bases left unmatched: 11. This CDR3 spans 17 amino acids. The DNA for the CDR3 is TGTGCCAGCAGCCCCCGGGACAGGGGGAATGTAGTCTATGGCTACACCTTC. It encodes CASSPRDRGNVVYGYTF.

This clone was seen a few times. The rearrangement joins TRBV19 to TRBJ1-2; 12 positions agree with TRBD1. Germline V gives CDR1 LNHDA, CDR2 SQIVND (reference sequence). With V trimmed by 6 bases and J by 8 bases, 7 bases remained unmatched. The CDR3 loop spans 14 amino acids. The chain's CDR3 is CASSTGQGAQGYTF. The CDR3 DNA reads as TGTGCCAGTAGCACGGGACAGGGGGCGCAGGGCTACACCTTC.

This clone was counted a few times. The V call is TRBV10-2, the J call TRBJ1-5; D uncertain. V lost 4 bases and J 1 base, leaving 5 bases between the germline ends. The CDR3 is 13 residues long. Germline assignment: CDR1 WSHSY and CDR2 SAAADI. CDR3 in DNA: TGCGCCAGCAGTGCACAAAGCAATCAGCCCCAGCATTTT. Translation gives CASSAQSNQPQHF.

V gene TRBV4-2 combines with J gene TRBJ2-4; a weak D match, TRBD1 (5 bases). This CDR3 is 15 amino acids long. Germline V gene lookup returns CDR1 LGHNA and CDR2 YNFKEQ. Trimming left V 0 bases short and J 6 bases short, with 12 bases between. In DNA form, the CDR3 reads TGTGCCAGCAGCCAAGATAGGGGCAGCCGAAACATTCAGTACTTC. Translating gives CASSQDRGSRNIQYF.

CDR3 residues: CASSNSGTVGIQPQHF. The CDR3 DNA sequence: TGTGCCAGCAGCAATTCCGGGACAGTGGGGATTCAGCCCCAGCATTTT. This chain links TRBV9 with TRBJ1-5; 7 bases match TRBD1. The germline gives CDR1 SGDLS, CDR2 YYNGEE. V was clipped by 4 bases and J by 6 bases; unmatched bases: 13. The CDR3 totals 16 residues.

V usage is TRBV28 and J usage is TRBJ2-2; TRBD2 is a possible D gene (5 bases). Trimming stripped 8 bases from V and 7 bases from J, with 14 bases between. Germline values: CDR1 MDHEN, CDR2 SYDVKM. The CDR3 totals 13 residues. The CDR3 sequence: CASQTLGVGELFF. The CDR3 nucleotides are TGTGCCAGCCAAACCCTCGGGGTCGGGGAGCTGTTTTTT. Combining the CDR3 with reference TRBV28 and TRBJ2-2 gives the whole variable domain DVKVTQSSRYLVKRTGEKVFLECVQDMDHENMFWYRQDPGLGLRLIYFSYDVKMKEKGDIPEGYSVSREKKERFSLILESASTNQTSMYLCASQTLGVGELFFGEGSRLTVL.

This clone came up once. The rearrangement links TRBV12-3 or TRBV12-4 to TRBJ1-3; 9 positions match TRBD1. The CDR3 totals 13 residues. Germline trimming cut 5 bases from V and 7 bases from J; bases unmatched to any gene: 3. The CDR3 spells CASSRDRENTIYF. Here the CDR3 DNA reads TGTGCCAGCAGTCGGGACAGGGAGAACACCATATATTTT.

This chain's CDR3 is CSVDPTGETRSYNEQFF. The CDR3 DNA is TGCAGCGTTGACCCGACAGGGGAAACGCGCTCCTACAATGAGCAGTTCTTC. The genes are TRBV29-1 and TRBJ2-1; 8 nucleotides line up with TRBD1. Germline V CDR1 and CDR2: SQVTM, ANQGSEA. V was pared by 3 bases and J by 0 bases, with 10 bases of the junction left unmatched. The CDR3 sequence is 17 residues long.

This chain links TRBV19 with TRBJ1-2, with unresolved D. CDR1 is LNHDA, CDR2 SQIVND, per germline (reference sequence). This CDR3 contains 14 residues. The V gene lost 2 bases and the J gene lost 4 bases, with 11 bases spanning the gap. CDR3 DNA: TGTGCCAGTAGTATACAAGGCTGGGCCTATGGCTACACCTTC. It is translated as CASSIQGWAYGYTF.

This chain connects TRBV7-2 to TRBJ2-5, with 12 bases identical to TRBD2. Germline CDR1 is SGHTA and CDR2 is FQGNSA. Trimming cost V 5 bases and J 1 base; bases outside gene matches: 2. The CDR3 extends over 15 amino acids. Here the CDR3 DNA reads TGTGCCAGCAGCCCGGGACTAGCGGGCCAAGAGACCCAGTACTTC. Translating gives CASSPGLAGQETQYF.

V and J are TRBV10-3 and TRBJ2-5; 11 positions agree with TRBD2. Germline V lookup: CDR1 ENHRY, CDR2 SYGVKD. Trimming took 6 bases from V and 4 from J; bases not matched to a gene: 7. This CDR3 has 15 residues. In nucleotides, the CDR3 is TGTGCCATCAGATTAGCGGGAGGGCCAGGAGAGACCCAGTACTTC. This gives the protein CAIRLAGGPGETQYF.

The chain combines TRBV11-3 with TRBJ2-3; D is ambiguous. In germline, CDR1 is SGHNT, CDR2 YENEEA. The CDR3 loop spans 15 amino acids. V dropped 2 bases and J dropped 0 bases, with 9 bases sitting between them. The CDR3 nucleotides read TGTGCCAGCAGCTTAAGCTGGTCTAGCACAGATACGCAGTATTTT. Protein sequence: CASSLSWSSTDTQYF. Drawing the rest from reference TRBV11-3 and TRBJ2-3, the complete variable domain is EAGVVQSPRYKIIEKKQPVAFWCNPISGHNTLYWYLQNLGQGPELLIRYENEEAVDDSQLPKDRFSAERLKGVDSTLKIQPAELGDSAVYLCASSLSWSSTDTQYFGPGTRLTVL.

V usage is TRBV4-2 and J usage is TRBJ1-4; D gene uncertain. In germline, CDR1 is LGHNA, CDR2 YNFKEQ. This CDR3 is 12 amino acids long. Trimming removed 1 base at V and 6 bases at J, with 3 bases between. CDR3 amino acids: CASSQVYEKLFF. The CDR3 nucleotides are TGTGCCAGCAGCCAAGTCTATGAAAAACTGTTTTTT.

The chain carries TRBV14 and TRBJ1-1; 7 bases line up with TRBD1. Unmatched junction bases numbered 3, after V lost 6 bases and J lost 2 bases. CDR1 is SGHDN, CDR2 FVKESK, per germline. CDR3 length: 13 residues. The CDR3 coding sequence is TGTGCCAGCAGACGACAGGGAAACACTGAAGCTTTCTTT. This encodes CASRRQGNTEAFF.

CDR3 in amino acids: CASNIRSSYNEQFF. The CDR3 DNA follows: TGTGCCAGCAATATTCGGAGCTCCTACAATGAGCAGTTCTTC. J is TRBJ2-1 and V is TRBV28; D is uncertain. This CDR3 contains 14 residues. CDR1 is MDHEN, CDR2 SYDVKM, per germline. Trimming left V 7 bases short and J 0 bases short, with 10 bases between.

This clone was recorded only once. This chain joins TRBV11-2 and TRBJ2-1, with a tentative D call TRBD2 (6 bases). The V gene lost 6 bases and the J gene lost 4 bases, with 19 bases spanning the gap. The germline CDR1 and CDR2 sequences are SGHAT and FQNNGV. This CDR3 contains 16 residues. CDR3 in amino acids: CASRSLTGAPYNEQFF. CDR3 sequence (DNA): TGTGCCAGCAGGTCCTTGACGGGAGCGCCGTACAATGAGCAGTTCTTC.

The chain combines TRBV6-4 with TRBJ1-4; maybe TRBD1 (5 bases). This CDR3 is built from 14 residues. The V gene lost 4 bases and the J gene lost 6 bases, with 12 bases spanning the gap. The V gene's germline CDR1 is MRHNA and CDR2 SNTAGT. Here the CDR3 DNA reads TGTGCCAGCAGTGTCTCCAGGGATCATGAAAAACTGTTTTTT. Translation: CASSVSRDHEKLFF.

This rearrangement joins TRBV7-2 to TRBJ2-7; D is ambiguous. V shed 5 bases and J shed 0 bases, with 14 bases lying between them. The CDR3 covers 15 residues. The germline V gene has CDR1 SGHTA and CDR2 FQGNSA. CDR3 sequence reads: CASSPSPLSSYEQYF. The CDR3 coding sequence is TGTGCCAGCAGCCCAAGTCCTCTGAGCTCCTACGAGCAGTACTTC.

This chain connects TRBV7-3 to TRBJ1-6, with TRBD1 identical over 9 bases. V shed 4 bases, J shed 7 bases, and the junction held 8 bases outside the gene matches. The CDR3 contains 16 residues. Germline V gene data show CDR1 as SGHTA and CDR2 as FQGTGA. For the CDR3, the DNA is TGTGCCAGCAGCTCACACCCGGGACAGGGCAATTCACCCCTCCACTTT. Protein sequence: CASSSHPGQGNSPLHF.

The chain carries TRBV4-2 and TRBJ1-5, with D possibly matching TRBD1 (6 bases). The CDR3 consists of 15 residues. Germline V gene sequence: CDR1 LGHNA, CDR2 YNFKEQ. Trimming removed 5 bases at V and 5 bases at J, with 16 bases between. The CDR3 protein is CASSSGTPGDQPQHF. The CDR3 DNA reads TGTGCCAGCAGCTCCGGGACACCTGGGGATCAGCCCCAGCATTTT.

J is TRBJ2-3 and V is TRBV6-5, with D perhaps matching TRBD2 (6 bases). Germline V CDR1 and CDR2: MNHEY, SVGAGI. The CDR3 loop spans 14 amino acids. The V end was cut by 4 bases, the J end by 2 bases, with 10 bases between. The CDR3 sequence: CASSWGLSTDTQYF. CDR3 in DNA: TGTGCCAGCAGTTGGGGACTGTCCACAGATACGCAGTATTTT.